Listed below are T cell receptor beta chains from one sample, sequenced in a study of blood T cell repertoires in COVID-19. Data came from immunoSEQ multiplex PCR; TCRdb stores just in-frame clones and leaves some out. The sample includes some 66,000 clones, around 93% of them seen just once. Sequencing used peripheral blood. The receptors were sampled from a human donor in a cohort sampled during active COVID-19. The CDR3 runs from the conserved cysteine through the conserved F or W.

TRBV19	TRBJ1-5	CASSIVQGASSPQHF
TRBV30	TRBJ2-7	CAWSSSGRLYEQYF
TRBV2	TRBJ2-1	CASRAGTNNSEQFF
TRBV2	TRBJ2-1	CASSPTDPTGRLEQFF
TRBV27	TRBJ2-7	CASRPGGGPPYEQYF
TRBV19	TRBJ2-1	CASSEEEGRGLGYNEQFF
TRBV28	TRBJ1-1	CASSLTGGLGTTEAFF
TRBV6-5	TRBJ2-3	CASSYEGATQYF
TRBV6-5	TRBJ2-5	CASSYYGQGEETQYF
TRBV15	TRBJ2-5	CATSREGAGGETQYF
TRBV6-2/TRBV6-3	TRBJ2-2	CASSYGAANTGELFF
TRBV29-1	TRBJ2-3	CSVVGSSTDTQYF
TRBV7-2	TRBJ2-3	CASQGTGVDTQYF
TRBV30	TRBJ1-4	CAWKGRGDEKLFF
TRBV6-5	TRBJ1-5	CASRPGHFNQPQHF
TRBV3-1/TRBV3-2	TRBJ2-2	CASSLQGELFF
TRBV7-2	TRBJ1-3	CASSFGGSGNTIYF
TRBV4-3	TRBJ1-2	CASSQERGGRRFYGYTF
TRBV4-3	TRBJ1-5	CASSQALGDVDQPQHF
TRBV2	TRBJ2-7	CASTFTGRHEQYF
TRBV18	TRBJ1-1	CASSPSLGGGNTEAFF
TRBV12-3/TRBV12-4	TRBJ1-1	CASTFVDGQAFF
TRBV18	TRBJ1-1	CASSRPTGHTEAFF
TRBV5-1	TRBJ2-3	CASSLMGEVDTQYF
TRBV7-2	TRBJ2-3	CASSVPEDSTQYF
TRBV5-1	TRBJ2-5	CASTQISGQGEETQYF
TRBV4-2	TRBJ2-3	CASSQRRGASTDTQYF
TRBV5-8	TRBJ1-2	CASSIANQGGYTF
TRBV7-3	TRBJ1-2	CASSSDINYGYTF
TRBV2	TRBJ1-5	CASSGGRANQPQHF
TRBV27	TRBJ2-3	CASTVAGADTQYF
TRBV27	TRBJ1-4	CASSIRDTTNEKLFF
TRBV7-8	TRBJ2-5	CASRRRQDQETQYF
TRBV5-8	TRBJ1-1	CASSLVWDRMNTEAFF
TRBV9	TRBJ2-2	CASSVEGTGQENTGELFF
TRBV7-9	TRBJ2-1	CASTNEGRQLGQFF
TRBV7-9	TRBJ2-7	CASSYRTGGYEQYF
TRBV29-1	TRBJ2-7	CSVWDRASYEQYF
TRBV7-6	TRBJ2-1	CASSLMQGRSYNEQFF
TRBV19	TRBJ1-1	CASSISGGVNTEAFF
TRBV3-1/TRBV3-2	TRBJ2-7	CASSPPGDEHEQYF
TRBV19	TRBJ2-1	CASSIAPVRRISSYNEQFF
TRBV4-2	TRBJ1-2	CASARDTGNYGYTF
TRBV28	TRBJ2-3	CASSQLADTWPDTQYF
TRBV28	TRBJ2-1	CASVTGGYYNEQFF
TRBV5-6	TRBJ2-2	CASSLPAGELFF
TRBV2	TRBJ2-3	CASRSASGGSGTQYF
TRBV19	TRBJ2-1	CASSIGTSGRAGHNEQFF
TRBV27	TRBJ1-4	CASSQTATNEKLFF
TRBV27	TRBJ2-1	CASSPWTSGNYNEQFF
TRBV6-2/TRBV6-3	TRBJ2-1	CASSYANILAGGNNEQFF
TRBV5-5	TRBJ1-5	CASSLRAGRSNQPQHF
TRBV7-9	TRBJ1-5	CASSPGSQPQHF